This TCR beta chain originates from a study of T-cell memory formation after mild COVID-19. About the study: TCR clustering was largely donor specific. Notes on the study in general: Clones contracting day 15 to 85 were balanced CD4/CD8; later expanders leaned CD4+.

MiXCR was run by TCRdb on the 5' RACE reads, yielding one entry per CDR3 protein. This table has roughly 600,000 distinct CDR3 sequences, approximately 18% appearing once. Comments on this clonotype: Its antigen is currently unknown.

The CDR3 has 16 amino acids. CDR1 and CDR2 from the germline V gene are SEHNR and FQNEAQ (reference sequence). V gave up 5 bases and J gave up 3 bases; unmatched junction bases: 12. The sequencing input was PBMCs or a T cell subset sorted from them (not recorded which). The chain uses TRBV7-9 and TRBJ2-7, with 8 bases aligning to TRBD2. The TCR was taken from an adult woman who had mild COVID-19 (a few samples of this study predate the infection). Cell type and time point are not known. The CDR3 loop is CASSRGGVGLIYEQYF. In DNA, the CDR3 is TGTGCCAGCAGCCGGGGGGGAGTGGGACTCATCTACGAGCAGTACTTC.